This T cell receptor (beta chain) was obtained from a study of a mutant IDH1 vaccine in newly diagnosed glioma. For this clone: The antigen is unknown.

Generated by immunoSEQ multiplex PCR, the TCRdb table keeps only in-frame clones and is missing some. The sample lists tens of thousands of clones, 75% occurring once. The time point here: week 47, end of study. Vaccinated patients received 300 ug of mutant IDH1 20-mer peptide per dose, with topical imiquimod. Specimen: PBMCs, collected from a glioma patient whose treatment included an IDH1 peptide vaccine. The sequence was obtained from a man aged 50-59 years with glioma.

The CDR3 DNA is TGTGCCAGCAGCACTAGCGGGGTAACTGATACGCAGTATTTT. This encodes CASSTSGVTDTQYF. The chain uses TRBV9 and TRBJ2-3; 10 bases are a match to TRBD2. V lost 4 bases, J lost 6 bases, and 5 bases stayed unmatched. CDR1 and CDR2 (germline): SGDLS, YYNGEE. This CDR3 is 14 amino acids long.